These 13 T cell receptor beta chains were all obtained from the same sample, sequenced in a study of Ad26.COV2.S vaccination and SARS-CoV-2 variants. Treatment given: some 20 received Ad26.COV2.S at low or high dose, single or two shots; about 5 received placebo; per-sample allocation not given. Samples analyzed were those drawn on day 63 after the first vaccine or placebo injection. This table comes from immunoSEQ multiplex PCR, and its TCRdb copy is limited to in-frame clones, with some not included. The table includes about 350,000 clones, around 86% detected once. The sequencing used peripheral blood, collected in a trial of Ad26.COV2.S vaccine versus placebo. Every receptor here comes from a person between 18 and 65 years old who received the Ad26.COV2.S COVID-19 vaccine or a placebo.

This clone appeared once. The rearrangement links TRBV7-9 to TRBJ2-1; 7 bases match TRBD2. Germline V CDR1 and CDR2: SEHNR, FQNEAQ (reference sequence). V gave up 5 bases and J gave up 11 bases; unmatched junction bases: 3. The CDR3 sequence is 11 residues long. The CDR3 DNA reads as TGTGCCAGCAGCACGCGGGAGCAGCAGTTCTTC. It specifies CASSTREQQFF.

This chain uses TRBV7-6 with TRBJ1-2; TRBD1 matches 7 bases. The germline CDR1 and CDR2 sequences are SGHVS and FNYEAQ. With 1 base clipped from V and 5 bases from J, the junction kept 7 bases outside the gene matches. The CDR3 consists of 15 residues. The CDR3 DNA follows: TGTGCCAGCAGCTTAGGTTTTGCAGGGGGTTATGGCTACACCTTC. It specifies CASSLGFAGGYGYTF.

This sequence joins TRBV7-8 and TRBJ2-7; 7 bases line up with TRBD1. From germline, CDR1 is SGHVS and CDR2 FQNEAQ. This CDR3 contains 14 residues. Trimming cost V 4 bases and J 6 bases; bases outside gene matches: 9. This chain's CDR3 is CASSSRTGEVEQYF. In DNA form, the CDR3 reads TGTGCCAGCAGCTCGAGGACAGGCGAGGTCGAGCAGTACTTC.

The CDR3 coding sequence is TGTGCCAGCAGCCCCTGGGGGGACATCTCTGGAAACACCATATATTTT. Residues: CASSPWGDISGNTIYF. The genes are TRBV7-2 and TRBJ1-3; a possible D gene is TRBD1 (6 bases). Germline loops: CDR1 SGHTA, CDR2 FQGNSA. The CDR3 extends over 16 amino acids. V gave up 5 bases and J gave up 0 bases, with 14 bases separating them.

The V and J genes are TRBV7-9 and TRBJ1-1, with 10 bases lining up with TRBD1. The CDR3 loop spans 16 amino acids. V trimming: 5 bases; J trimming: 0 bases; junction bases outside the gene matches: 6. Germline-derived CDR1 and CDR2 are SEHNR and FQNEAQ (reference sequence). The CDR3 nucleotides read TGTGCCAGCAGCCCAGATGGGACAGGGGTGAACACTGAAGCTTTCTTT. Translation: CASSPDGTGVNTEAFF.

This clone came up a few times. This sequence joins TRBV11-2 and TRBJ2-2; TRBD2 aligns across 14 bases. CDR1 is SGHAT and CDR2 is FQNNGV in the germline V gene. After removal of 5 bases from V and 6 bases from J, the junction contained 5 bases not matched to a gene. The CDR3 contains 16 residues. The CDR3 nucleotides read TGTGCCAGCAGCCAAGGACTAGCGGGGGGTGCCGGGGAGCTGTTTTTT. Residues: CASSQGLAGGAGELFF.

The V gene is TRBV5-4, the J gene TRBJ2-5; perhaps TRBD2 as D (7 bases). Germline CDR1 is SGHNT and CDR2 is YYREEE (reference sequence). Deletions cut 5 bases from V and 5 bases from J, with 22 bases between. The CDR3 length is 16 residues. As DNA, the CDR3 is TGTGCCAGCAGTTCCAGGTCGGGGGGCGCGGAGGAGACCCAGTACTTC. It specifies CASSSRSGGAEETQYF.

J is TRBJ1-3 and V is TRBV12-3 or TRBV12-4; no definite D call. V lost 6 bases and J 1 base, leaving 4 bases between the germline ends. CDR3 length: 12 residues. DNA of the CDR3: TGTGCCAGCAGGGGGTCTGGAAACACCATATATTTT. Protein product: CASRGSGNTIYF.

The CDR3 region is CASSYSGRRADEQYF. The CDR3 nucleotides read TGTGCCAGCAGTTACTCGGGACGTAGGGCTGACGAGCAGTACTTC. The genes are TRBV6-2 or TRBV6-3 and TRBJ2-7; D might be TRBD1 or TRBD2, each matching 5 bases. This CDR3 is built from 15 residues. Trimming took off 0 bases at V and 5 bases at J, with 14 bases between the two ends. Germline assignment: CDR1 MNHEY and CDR2 SVGEGT.

The chain recombines TRBV12-3 or TRBV12-4 with TRBJ1-2; D is uncertain. The CDR3 is 13 residues long. The V and J ends lost 5 bases and 8 bases respectively, with 15 bases between them. The CDR3 sequence is CASSLHTTSGYTF. CDR3 DNA sequence: TGTGCCAGCAGTCTCCATACGACAAGCGGCTACACCTTC.

In this sample, this clone turned up once. The chain couples TRBV19 to TRBJ1-1; weak D call: TRBD1 (6 bases). The CDR3 loop spans 12 amino acids. The V gene's germline CDR1 is LNHDA and CDR2 SQIVND (reference sequence). V lost 5 bases to trimming and J lost 4 bases, with 8 bases between them. CDR3 loop: CASSQDSTEAFF. The CDR3 DNA reads as TGTGCCAGTAGTCAGGACAGCACTGAAGCTTTCTTT.

The chain recombines TRBV19 with TRBJ1-5; TRBD1 matches at 9 bases. Trimming took 8 bases from V and 7 from J; bases not matched to a gene: 6. The CDR3 extends over 13 amino acids. Germline-derived CDR1 and CDR2 are LNHDA and SQIVND (reference sequence). The CDR3 nucleotides are TGTGCCAGTGCGGGACAGGGAAGACAGCCCCAGCATTTT. Residues: CASAGQGRQPQHF.

This sequence joins TRBV7-6 and TRBJ1-1; no clear D. CDR1 is SGHVS and CDR2 is FNYEAQ in the germline V gene. This CDR3 region has 14 residues. The V end was cut by 4 bases, the J end by 6 bases, with 15 bases between. The DNA for the CDR3 is TGTGCCAGCAGCTGGGATGAGGTCGGTCCTGAAGCTTTCTTT. It is translated as CASSWDEVGPEAFF.